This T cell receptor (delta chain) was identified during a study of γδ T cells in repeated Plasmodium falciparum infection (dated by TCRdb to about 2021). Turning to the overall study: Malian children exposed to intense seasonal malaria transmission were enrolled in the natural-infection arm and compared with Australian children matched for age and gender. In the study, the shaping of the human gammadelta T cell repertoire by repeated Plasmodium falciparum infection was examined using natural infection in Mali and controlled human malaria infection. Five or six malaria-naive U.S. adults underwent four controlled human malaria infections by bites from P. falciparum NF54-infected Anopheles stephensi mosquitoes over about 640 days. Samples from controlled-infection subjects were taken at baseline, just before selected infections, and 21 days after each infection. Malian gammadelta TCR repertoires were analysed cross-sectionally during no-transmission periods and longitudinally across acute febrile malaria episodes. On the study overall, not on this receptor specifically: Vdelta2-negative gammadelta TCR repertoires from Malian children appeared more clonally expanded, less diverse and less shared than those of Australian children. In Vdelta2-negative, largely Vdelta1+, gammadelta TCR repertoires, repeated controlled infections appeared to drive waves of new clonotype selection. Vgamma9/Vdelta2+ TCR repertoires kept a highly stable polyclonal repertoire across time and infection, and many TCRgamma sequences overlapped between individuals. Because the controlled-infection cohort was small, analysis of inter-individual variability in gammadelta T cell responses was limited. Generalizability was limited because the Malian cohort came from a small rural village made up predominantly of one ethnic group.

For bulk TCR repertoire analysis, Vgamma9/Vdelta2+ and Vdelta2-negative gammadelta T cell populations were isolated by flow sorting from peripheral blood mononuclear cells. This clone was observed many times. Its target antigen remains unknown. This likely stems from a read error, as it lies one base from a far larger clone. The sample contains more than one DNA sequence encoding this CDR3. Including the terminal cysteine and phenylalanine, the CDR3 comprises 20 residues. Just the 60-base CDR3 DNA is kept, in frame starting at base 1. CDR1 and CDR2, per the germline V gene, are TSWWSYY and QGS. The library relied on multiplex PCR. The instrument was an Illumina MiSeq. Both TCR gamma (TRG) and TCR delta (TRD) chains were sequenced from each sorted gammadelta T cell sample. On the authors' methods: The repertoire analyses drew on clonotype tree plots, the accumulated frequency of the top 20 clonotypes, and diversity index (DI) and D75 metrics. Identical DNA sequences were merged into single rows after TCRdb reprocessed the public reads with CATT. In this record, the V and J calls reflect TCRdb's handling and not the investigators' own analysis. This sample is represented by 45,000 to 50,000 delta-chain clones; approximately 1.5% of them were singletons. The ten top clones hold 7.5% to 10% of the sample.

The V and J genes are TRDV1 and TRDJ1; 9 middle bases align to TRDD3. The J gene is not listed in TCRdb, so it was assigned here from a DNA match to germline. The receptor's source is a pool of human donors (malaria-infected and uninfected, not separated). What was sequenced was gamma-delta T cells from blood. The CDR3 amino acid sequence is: CALGEDLKGWGIYPTGKLIF. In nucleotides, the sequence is TGTGCCCTTGGGGAAGACTTGAAGGGCTGGGGGATCTATCCCACCGGTAAACTCATCTTT.